This TCR beta chain was sequenced during a study of blood T cells in healthy people across ages. This clonotype was seen once. The use of a sample-barcoded 5' primer and a J-beta primer mix characterized a second PCR of roughly 6 to 12 cycles. TCRdb re-derived calls from the 5' RACE reads in MiXCR, one entry per CDR3 protein. The repertoire holds approximately 1.5 million distinct CDR3 sequences, with approximately 39% as singletons. Germline loops: CDR1 SQVTM, CDR2 ANQGSEA. The CDR3 is 13 residues long. Trimming pared 3 bases from V and 2 bases from J, leaving 10 bases between. The specimen sequenced was blood. The origin of this receptor is a woman in her late teens or twenties in good health. This sequence joins TRBV29-1 and TRBJ1-2; D gene ambiguous. The CDR3 here is CSVDNGTNYGYTF. CDR3 coding DNA: TGCAGCGTTGATAACGGAACGAACTATGGCTACACCTTC. Filled out from reference TRBV29-1 and TRBJ1-2, the complete variable domain reads SAVISQKPSRDICQRGTSLTIQCQVDSQVTMMFWYRQQPGQSLTLIATANQGSEATYESGFVIDKFPISRPNLTFSTLTVSNMSPEDSSIYLCSVDNGTNYGYTFGSGTRLTVV.